This TCR beta chain emerged from a study of T-cell reconstitution after alpha-beta-depleted transplantation in children. V was pared by 1 base and J by 0 bases, with 8 bases between. The CDR3 spans 15 residues. Per germline, CDR1 SGHRS and CDR2 YFSETQ. TCRbeta library construction was performed incorporating unique molecular identifiers. Using its own MiXCR run on the PCR reads, TCRdb lists one record per CDR3 protein. The sample has 200,000 to 300,000 distinct CDR3 sequences; 20% to 30% are singletons. The specimen comprised PBMCs, sampled before TCRalphabeta/CD19-depleted stem cell transplant. The chain couples TRBV5-1 to TRBJ2-1; D possibly corresponds to TRBD1 (6 bases). The receptor comes from a girl aged 2-15 years with Fanconi anemia, due to receive a stem cell transplant. CDR3 loop: CASSLQQGSYNEQFF. The CDR3 nucleotides are TGCGCCAGCAGCTTGCAACAGGGCTCCTACAATGAGCAGTTCTTC.